A selection of T cell receptor beta chains follows, all from one sample in a study of T cells in Graves' hyperthyroidism and ophthalmopathy. TCRdb reanalysed the multiplex PCR reads using MiXCR and keeps one entry per CDR3 protein. The sample carries under 350,000 distinct CDR3 sequences, over 15% recorded once. Sequencing used blood. The receptors shown here come from a woman in her 50s with Graves' hyperthyroidism. Both conserved end residues are part of each CDR3. A D gene is named only where the DNA matches it firmly. Some rows mark clone size as missing; the rest say once, few, many or name a class of expanded clone.

clone size,J gene,V gene,D gene,CDR3 protein,CDR3 DNA
many,TRBJ2-2,TRBV20-1,TRBD2,CSALPGLAETNTGELFF,TGCAGTGCTTTACCGGGACTAGCGGAGACGAACACCGGGGAGCTGTTTTTT
few,TRBJ2-2,TRBV10-3,.,CAIREQGGTGELFF,TGTGCCATCAGGGAACAGGGTGGCACCGGGGAGCTGTTTTTT
few,TRBJ2-7,TRBV7-9,.,CASSEDFGTYTYEQYF,TGTGCCAGCAGCGAAGACTTCGGGACGTACACCTACGAGCAGTACTTC
many,TRBJ1-4,TRBV20-1,TRBD1,CSARQVGTANEKLFF,TGCAGTGCTAGACAGGTCGGGACAGCAAATGAAAAACTGTTTTTT
.,TRBJ2-5,TRBV7-6,TRBD2,CASSGTSGGQETQYF,TGTGCCAGCTCCGGGACTAGCGGGGGGCAAGAGACCCAGTACTTC
many,TRBJ1-4,TRBV28,TRBD1,CASSLPGQGGEKLFF,TGTGCCAGCAGTCTTCCGGGACAGGGGGGCGAAAAACTGTTTTTT
.,TRBJ2-1,TRBV4-1,.,CASSRTVNEQFF,TGCGCCAGCAGCCGGACAGTCAATGAGCAGTTCTTC
many,TRBJ2-1,TRBV20-1,TRBD2,CSATSSSGGVNEQFF,TGCAGTGCTACCTCATCTAGCGGGGGAGTGAATGAGCAGTTCTTC
.,TRBJ2-7,TRBV5-6,TRBD1,CASRSLGQTGDEQYF,TGTGCCAGCCGATCGTTGGGACAGACAGGCGACGAGCAGTACTTC
.,TRBJ2-2,TRBV6-5,.,CASSYSHFTSGELFF,TGTGCCAGCAGTTACTCGCACTTCACGTCCGGGGAGCTGTTTTTT
.,TRBJ1-3,TRBV12-3/TRBV12-4,TRBD1,CASTSGDRGGNTIYF,TGTGCCAGCACTTCCGGGGACAGGGGTGGAAACACCATATATTTT
many,TRBJ2-7,TRBV6-2/TRBV6-3,.,CASSTYRAYEQYF,TGTGCCAGCAGTACATACCGGGCCTACGAGCAGTACTTC
few,TRBJ2-3,TRBV7-9,.,CASSRPTTDTQYF,TGTGCCAGCAGCCGCCCCACCACAGATACGCAGTATTTT
many,TRBJ1-1,TRBV3-1,TRBD1,CASSYGQGGNTEAFF,TGTGCCAGCAGCTACGGACAGGGGGGCAACACTGAAGCTTTCTTT
.,TRBJ2-2,TRBV6-2/TRBV6-3,.,CASSYSNRIGELFF,TGTGCCAGCAGTTACTCGAATCGGATCGGGGAGCTGTTTTTT
many,TRBJ2-3,TRBV20-1,TRBD2,CSARVQRGAADTQYF,TGCAGTGCTAGAGTACAGCGGGGGGCCGCAGATACGCAGTATTTT
many,TRBJ2-1,TRBV3-1,.,CASSQGDASNGQFF,TGTGCCAGCAGCCAAGGTGATGCGTCTAATGGGCAGTTCTTC
few,TRBJ1-1,TRBV29-1,.,CSVLQNTEAFF,TGCAGCGTTTTACAGAACACTGAAGCTTTCTTT
few,TRBJ1-6,TRBV12-3/TRBV12-4,TRBD1,CASRLTGTVNSPLHF,TGTGCCAGCAGGCTTACCGGGACAGTCAATTCACCCCTCCACTTT
.,TRBJ2-6,TRBV11-2,.,CASSLNSGANVLTF,TGTGCCAGCAGCTTAAACTCTGGGGCCAACGTCCTGACTTTC
few,TRBJ2-2,TRBV7-8,TRBD2,CASSPGVAGAIVNTGELFF,TGTGCCAGCAGCCCCGGGGTAGCGGGAGCCATCGTAAACACCGGGGAGCTGTTTTTT
.,TRBJ2-6,TRBV30,.,CAWDRSGANVLTF,TGTGCCTGGGACAGGTCTGGGGCCAACGTCCTGACTTTC
many,TRBJ1-1,TRBV5-6,TRBD1,CASSLGIRDRGQENTEAFF,TGTGCCAGCAGCTTGGGAATCCGGGACAGGGGGCAGGAGAACACTGAAGCTTTCTTT
many,TRBJ2-3,TRBV27,.,CASRTFPDTQYF,TGTGCCAGCAGAACATTCCCAGATACGCAGTATTTT
many,TRBJ1-1,TRBV30,.,CAWSVTEVAFF,TGTGCCTGGAGTGTAACTGAGGTAGCTTTCTTT
many,TRBJ2-1,TRBV6-1,.,CASNSEGGTYNEQFF,TGTGCCAGCAATAGCGAGGGGGGGACCTACAATGAGCAGTTCTTC
many,TRBJ2-5,TRBV5-1,.,CASSLAPGAGGYQETQYF,TGCGCCAGCAGCTTGGCTCCGGGAGCGGGCGGCTACCAAGAGACCCAGTACTTC
.,TRBJ2-5,TRBV29-1,TRBD2,CSVPGLAVQETQYF,TGCAGCGTTCCGGGACTAGCTGTTCAAGAGACCCAGTACTTC
many,TRBJ1-2,TRBV7-8,.,CASSNPYGRRDYGYTF,TGTGCCAGCAGCAACCCGTATGGCAGGAGGGACTATGGCTACACCTTC
.,TRBJ1-5,TRBV7-8,.,CASSLIAGIKHQPQHF,TGTGCCAGCAGCTTAATAGCGGGGATAAAGCATCAGCCCCAGCATTTT
many,TRBJ2-1,TRBV11-1,TRBD2,CASSSVLAGNDNEQFF,TGTGCCAGCAGCTCCGTTCTAGCGGGAAACGACAATGAGCAGTTCTTC
.,TRBJ1-4,TRBV4-2,.,CASSPMGGATNEKLFF,TGTGCCAGCAGCCCTATGGGAGGGGCAACTAATGAAAAACTGTTTTTT
.,TRBJ1-5,TRBV28,.,CASSTSDQPQHF,TGTGCCAGCAGTACAAGCGATCAGCCCCAGCATTTT
.,TRBJ2-2,TRBV7-2,TRBD2,CASQGLADPTGELFF,TGTGCCAGCCAGGGACTAGCCGATCCCACCGGGGAGCTGTTTTTT
.,TRBJ2-2,TRBV5-4,TRBD2,CASSLALGGRARTGELFF,TGTGCCAGCAGCTTGGCCCTCGGCGGGAGGGCCCGGACCGGGGAGCTGTTTTTT
once,TRBJ1-2,TRBV5-6,TRBD1,CASSYGTGVPGYTF,TGTGCCAGCAGCTACGGGACAGGGGTGCCGGGCTACACCTTC
.,TRBJ2-7,TRBV20-1,.,CSANEGAGGRVGEQYF,TGCAGTGCCAACGAGGGGGCGGGAGGTCGAGTGGGCGAGCAGTACTTC